This T cell receptor beta chain was found in a study of brain T cells in children with intractable seizures. The study, taken as a whole, reports: Clones missing pre-surgery may reflect undersampling of that blood sample. HCMV serostatus was not known, and viral specificity came from CDR3 similarity only.

TCRdb's copy holds only in-frame clones and misses some; the assay was immunoSEQ multiplex PCR. The sample carries under 400,000 clones, roughly 93% recorded once. In the case of this clone: Its target is unknown.

Trimming took 0 bases from V and 8 from J, leaving 7 bases between them. From germline, CDR1 is DFQATT and CDR2 SNEGSKA (reference sequence). CDR3 length: 11 residues. The time point was: blood from clinic visit 5 months post-surgery; TSC patient then seizure free. Surgery cases with the highest brain T cell transcript signatures were chosen for sequencing. This sample comprised peripheral blood, obtained roughly 5 months after surgery. This sequence joins TRBV20-1 and TRBJ1-2; D is unresolved. This receptor was identified in a boy under two years old with tuberous sclerosis and intractable seizures. The CDR3 coding sequence is TGCAGTGCTAGAGATCCCGGGGGCTACACCTTC. This encodes CSARDPGGYTF.